This entry describes one T cell receptor beta chain. In germline, CDR1 is SNHLY, CDR2 FYNNEI. The CDR3 covers 14 residues. Trimming took 3 bases from V and 2 from J, leaving 10 bases between them. This entry belongs to a study of blood T cell repertoires in COVID-19. Generated by immunoSEQ multiplex PCR, the TCRdb table keeps only in-frame clones and is missing some. The sample lists approximately 190,000 clones, roughly 86% occurring once. The TCR comes from a woman aged 40 to 50 in a cohort exposed to, infected with or recovered from COVID-19 (not recorded which). Input material: PBMCs or T cells enriched from blood (not recorded which). The V call is TRBV2, the J call TRBJ1-1, with D unclear. This chain's CDR3 is CASSEVQVNTEAFF. CDR3 DNA: TGTGCCAGCAGTGAGGTGCAGGTCAACACTGAAGCTTTCTTT. Looking up the rest from reference TRBV2 and TRBJ1-1 gives the full variable domain: EPEVTQTPSHQVTQMGQEVILRCVPISNHLYFYWYRQILGQKVEFLVSFYNNEISEKSEIFDDQFSVERPDGSNFTLKIRSTKLEDSAMYFCASSEVQVNTEAFFGQGTRLTVV.